The clone carrying this TCR beta chain was seen a single time. The data are from a study of tumor T cells in aggressive B-cell lymphoma. The germline V gene has CDR1 MNHEY and CDR2 SMNVEV (reference sequence). CDR3 length: 14 amino acids. Trimming removed 6 bases from V and 3 bases from J; junction bases left unmatched: 1. Here immunoSEQ multiplex PCR was the method, and the copy in TCRdb shows in-frame clones only, minus some. The repertoire holds about 5,100 clones, with around 94% as singletons. The origin of this receptor is an adult with diffuse large B cell lymphoma. The sample comprised tumor tissue. This chain joins TRBV27 and TRBJ2-3; 12 positions agree with TRBD2. The CDR3 spells CASRLAGGTDTQYF. In DNA, the CDR3 is TGTGCCAGCAGGCTAGCGGGGGGGACAGATACGCAGTATTTT.